The next 24 T cell receptor beta chains were all read from a single sample in a study of T cells in narcolepsy. The protocol was immunoSEQ multiplex PCR, while the TCRdb copy is restricted to in-frame clones and leaves out a portion. The table records about 34,000 clones, 81% of them present only once. Specimen: memory (CD45RA-) CD4+ T cells from blood. These receptors all come from a human donor in good health.

The chain combines TRBV7-2 with TRBJ2-5, with unresolved D. The CDR3 has 14 residues. Between the trimmed V and J ends, which lost 1 base and 5 bases, there was a span of 11 bases. CDR1 is SGHTA and CDR2 is FQGNSA in the germline V gene. The CDR3 sequence is CASSLGSVQETQYF. The CDR3 DNA sequence: TGTGCCAGCAGCTTAGGGTCAGTTCAGGAGACCCAGTACTTC.

CDR3 in amino acids: CAWSPRTSGGGRAQYF. The DNA of the CDR3 is TGTGCCTGGAGCCCGCGGACTAGCGGGGGGGGCCGGGCCCAGTACTTC. The V gene is TRBV30, the J gene TRBJ2-5; 15 bases align to TRBD2. The CDR3 consists of 16 residues. Unmatched junction bases numbered 11, after V lost 3 bases and J lost 9 bases. CDR1 GTSNPN and CDR2 SVGIG come from the germline V gene (reference sequence).

The chain recombines TRBV4-1 with TRBJ2-7, with TRBD1 as a possible D gene (5 bases). With 0 bases removed from V and 6 bases from J, the gap between germline ends came to 12 bases. This CDR3 is 14 amino acids long. Germline V lookup: CDR1 MGHRA, CDR2 YSYEKL. CDR3 DNA sequence: TGCGCCAGCAGCCAAGATGGCTTTAGGGGCGAGCAGTACTTC. It yields the protein CASSQDGFRGEQYF.

This clone is a singleton in its sample. V usage is TRBV6-5 and J usage is TRBJ2-7; 7 nucleotides match TRBD1. Germline V gene lookup returns CDR1 MNHEY and CDR2 SVGAGI. There are 15 residues in the CDR3. The V and J ends lost 0 bases and 0 bases, in that order; junction bases with no gene match: 2. CDR3: CASSYSGTVSYEQYF. CDR3 nucleotide sequence: TGTGCCAGCAGTTACTCCGGGACAGTCTCCTACGAGCAGTACTTC.

This chain connects TRBV11-2 to TRBJ1-3; 7 bases match TRBD1. Unmatched junction bases numbered 2, after V lost 5 bases and J lost 4 bases. This CDR3 has 13 residues. Germline assignment: CDR1 SGHAT and CDR2 FQNNGV. CDR3 region: CASSMGQGNTIYF. CDR3 sequence (DNA): TGTGCCAGCAGCATGGGACAGGGAAACACCATATATTTT.

In this sample, this clone turned up once. The chain uses TRBV6-5 and TRBJ2-5; no clear D. This CDR3 has 15 residues. The V and J ends lost 3 bases and 5 bases respectively, with 16 bases between them. The germline V gene encodes CDR1 MNHEY and CDR2 SVGAGI. The DNA of the CDR3 is TGTGCCAGCAGTTATGGTAACACGGGTTGGGAGACCCAGTACTTC. Encoded protein: CASSYGNTGWETQYF.

CDR3 region: CASRPAGTGFGNTIYF. DNA for the CDR3: TGTGCCAGCAGACCCGCCGGGACAGGGTTTGGAAACACCATATATTTT. This chain joins TRBV25-1 and TRBJ1-3, with 9 bases fitting TRBD1. V lost 6 bases, J lost 3 bases, and 9 bases stayed unmatched. The germline V gene has CDR1 MGHDK and CDR2 SYGVNS. This CDR3 contains 16 residues.

V gene TRBV19 combines with J gene TRBJ1-1; 11 bases match TRBD1. Germline lookup yields CDR1 LNHDA and CDR2 SQIVND (reference sequence). V gave up 6 bases and J gave up 3 bases; unmatched junction bases: 3. The CDR3 contains 14 residues. For the CDR3, the DNA is TGTGCCAGTAGCTGGACAGGGGGCGACACTGAAGCTTTCTTT. Protein product: CASSWTGGDTEAFF.

This rearrangement joins TRBV6-5 to TRBJ1-1, with D unclear. From germline, CDR1 is MNHEY and CDR2 SVGAGI. V lost 0 bases and J 1 base, leaving 6 bases between the germline ends. This CDR3 is built from 14 residues. The CDR3 sequence: CASSYSHRNTEAFF. The CDR3 coding sequence is TGTGCCAGCAGTTACTCGCACAGGAACACTGAAGCTTTCTTT.

This rearrangement joins TRBV5-1 to TRBJ2-5; 9 bases agree with TRBD1. The J call may be incorrect, as the DNA end agrees better with TRBJ2-7. The length of the CDR3 is 15 residues. The germline V gene encodes CDR1 SGHRS and CDR2 YFSETQ. The CDR3: CASRSSGQGFYEQYF. The CDR3 DNA follows: TGCGCCAGCAGATCTTCCGGACAGGGGTTCTACGAGCAGTACTTC.

This chain uses TRBV5-8 with TRBJ2-6; the D gene is possibly TRBD1 (5 bases). V lost 2 bases, J lost 4 bases, and 10 bases lay in between. This CDR3 has 15 amino acids. The germline gives CDR1 SGHTS, CDR2 YDEGEE. The CDR3: CASSFGQRGANVLTF. Written as DNA, the CDR3 is TGTGCCAGCAGCTTCGGACAACGGGGGGCCAACGTCCTGACTTTC.

This chain uses TRBV2 with TRBJ2-3; perhaps TRBD1 as D (5 bases). The CDR3 extends over 15 amino acids. The germline gives CDR1 SNHLY, CDR2 FYNNEI. With 4 bases removed from V and 2 bases from J, the gap between germline ends came to 13 bases. This CDR3 reads CASSGRQLFTDTQYF. The CDR3, as DNA: TGTGCCAGCAGTGGGAGACAGTTATTCACAGATACGCAGTATTTT.

The J gene is TRBJ2-7, the V gene TRBV10-1, with 8 bases aligning to TRBD1. V was pared by 0 bases and J by 6 bases, with 4 bases of the junction left unmatched. CDR1 and CDR2 (germline): WNHNN, SYGVQD (reference sequence). This CDR3 spans 14 amino acids. The DNA for the CDR3 is TGCGCCAGCAGTGAGTCGCAGGGGGCCCGCGAGCAGTACTTC. This gives the protein CASSESQGAREQYF.

The V and J genes are TRBV29-1 and TRBJ1-1, with D hard to call. Looked up from germline, CDR1 is SQVTM and CDR2 is ANQGSEA. Trimming pared 1 base from V and 2 bases from J, leaving 8 bases between. This CDR3 is built from 13 residues. The CDR3 DNA follows: TGCAGCGTTGAAGTACGGACCAACACTGAAGCTTTCTTT. Protein product: CSVEVRTNTEAFF.

The J gene is TRBJ1-5, the V gene TRBV4-1, with D possibly matching TRBD1 (6 bases). This CDR3 is 16 amino acids long. V was shortened by 4 bases and J by 0 bases, with 13 bases between the two germline ends. Germline values: CDR1 MGHRA, CDR2 YSYEKL. The CDR3 bases are TGCGCCAGCAGCCGAGACAGGACTACTAGCAATCAGCCCCAGCATTTT. It is translated as CASSRDRTTSNQPQHF.

To note about this clone: One junction end disagrees with the germline gene, perhaps due to a read error. J is TRBJ2-1 and V is TRBV7-7; TRBD2 might be the D (6 bases). Germline V gene sequence: CDR1 SSHAT, CDR2 FNYEAQ (reference sequence). The CDR3 has 14 amino acids. The DNA of the CDR3 is TGTGCTAGCAGCTTGTTGGGGGGATCGGATGAGCAGTTCTTC. It codes for CASSLLGGSDEQFF.

The gene calls are TRBV7-2 and TRBJ1-5; D is uncertain. The CDR3 covers 14 residues. The germline V and J ends were trimmed by 1 base and 1 base, with 5 bases remaining between them. From germline, CDR1 is SGHTA and CDR2 FQGNSA. The CDR3 region is CASSLDLSNQPQHF. In DNA, the CDR3 is TGTGCCAGCAGCTTAGATTTGAGCAATCAGCCCCAGCATTTT.

This clone has only a few counts. The gene calls are TRBV7-2 and TRBJ1-2, with D perhaps TRBD1 (5 bases). With 6 bases removed from V and 2 bases from J, the gap between germline ends came to 19 bases. The CDR3 runs to 16 residues. From germline, CDR1 is SGHTA and CDR2 FQGNSA. As DNA, the CDR3 is TGTGCCAGCAGTAAAGGGGCCGGTGGTAGAAACTATGGCTACACCTTC. Amino acids: CASSKGAGGRNYGYTF.

J is TRBJ2-3 and V is TRBV5-1; weak D call: TRBD2 (5 bases). The CDR3 totals 14 residues. CDR1 and CDR2 from the germline V gene are SGHRS and YFSETQ. Trimming stripped 2 bases from V and 5 bases from J, with 12 bases between. The CDR3 loop is CASSFRDTVDTQYF. The CDR3 nucleotides read TGCGCCAGCAGCTTTCGGGATACCGTAGATACGCAGTATTTT.

J is TRBJ2-5 and V is TRBV5-1, with D perhaps given as TRBD1 or TRBD2 (5 bases each). The CDR3 length is 14 residues. The V gene's germline CDR1 is SGHRS and CDR2 YFSETQ. With 4 bases removed from V and 0 bases from J, the gap between germline ends came to 10 bases. The CDR3 DNA sequence: TGCGCCAGCAGCGAAGGGGAGTACCAAGAGACCCAGTACTTC. This translates into CASSEGEYQETQYF.

The chain joins TRBV2 to TRBJ1-1; 11 positions agree with TRBD1. Germline CDR1 reads SNHLY; CDR2 reads FYNNEI. With 7 bases clipped from V and 5 bases from J, the junction kept 15 bases outside the gene matches. The length of the CDR3 is 17 residues. In nucleotides, the CDR3 is TGTGCCAGCAAACTCAGGGACAGGGGGGTCGGTGGGACTGAAGCTTTCTTT. Its translation is CASKLRDRGVGGTEAFF.

A single count supports this clone. The chain combines TRBV11-3 with TRBJ1-1, with TRBD1 matching over 10 bases. The germline V gene has CDR1 SGHNT and CDR2 YENEEA. V was clipped by 5 bases and J by 3 bases; unmatched bases: 3. The CDR3 sequence is 14 residues long. The DNA for the CDR3 is TGTGCCAGCAGCCGAGGGACAGGGGACACTGAAGCTTTCTTT. Residues: CASSRGTGDTEAFF.

The genes are TRBV27 and TRBJ2-4, with 7 bases identical to TRBD1. Germline CDR1 and CDR2: MNHEY and SMNVEV (reference sequence). V lost 5 bases and J lost 1; bases outside the gene matches: 2. The CDR3 has 14 amino acids. CDR3 in DNA: TGTGCCAGCAGTCAACAGGGGGCCAAAAACATTCAGTACTTC. Residues: CASSQQGAKNIQYF.

CDR3 amino acids: CASSAGLAVYEQYF. The CDR3 nucleotides are TGTGCCAGCAGCGCAGGACTAGCGGTCTACGAGCAGTACTTC. The J gene is TRBJ2-5, the V gene TRBV7-6, with TRBD2 matching 10 bases. The J call may be faulty, since TRBJ2-7 better matches the DNA end. The CDR3 runs 14 residues. Germline lookup yields CDR1 SGHVS and CDR2 FNYEAQ.